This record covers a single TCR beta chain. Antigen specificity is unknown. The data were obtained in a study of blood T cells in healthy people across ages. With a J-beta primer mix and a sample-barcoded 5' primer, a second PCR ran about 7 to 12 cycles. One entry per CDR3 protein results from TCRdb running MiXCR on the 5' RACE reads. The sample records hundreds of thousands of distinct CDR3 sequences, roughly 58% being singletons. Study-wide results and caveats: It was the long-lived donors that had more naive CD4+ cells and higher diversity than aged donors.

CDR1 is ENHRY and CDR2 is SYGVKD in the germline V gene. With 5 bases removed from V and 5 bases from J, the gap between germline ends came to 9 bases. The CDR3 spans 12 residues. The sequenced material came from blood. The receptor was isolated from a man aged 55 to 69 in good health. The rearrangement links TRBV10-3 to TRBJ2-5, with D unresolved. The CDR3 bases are TGTGCCATCAGTCAAGGCCGTGAGACCCAGTACTTC. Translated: CAISQGRETQYF.